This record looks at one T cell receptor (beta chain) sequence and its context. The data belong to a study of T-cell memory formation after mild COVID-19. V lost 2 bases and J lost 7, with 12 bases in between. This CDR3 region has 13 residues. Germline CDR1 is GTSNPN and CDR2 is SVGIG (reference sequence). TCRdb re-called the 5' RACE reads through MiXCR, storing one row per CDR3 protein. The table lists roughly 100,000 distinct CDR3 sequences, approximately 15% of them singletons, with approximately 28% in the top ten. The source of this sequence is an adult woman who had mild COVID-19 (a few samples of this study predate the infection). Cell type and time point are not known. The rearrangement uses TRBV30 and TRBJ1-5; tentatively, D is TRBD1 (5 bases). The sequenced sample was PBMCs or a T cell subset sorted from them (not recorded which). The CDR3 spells CAWSWGGGQPQHF. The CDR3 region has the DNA TGTGCCTGGAGTTGGGGCGGGGGACAGCCCCAGCATTTT.